The next 10 T cell receptor beta chains were all read from a single sample in a study of OX40 agonist ivuxolimab in advanced cancers. Sequencing was performed with immunoSEQ multiplex PCR; in TCRdb, only in-frame clones are kept and a portion is missing. The sample yields fewer than 95,000 clones, 85% seen once. This specimen was CD4+ or CD8+ T cells sorted from blood, taken in a trial of the OX40 agonist ivuxolimab. These receptors were obtained from an adult with an advanced solid tumor such as melanoma, head and neck, liver or kidney cancer.

This chain uses TRBV7-2 with TRBJ2-2; D tentatively fits TRBD1 or TRBD2 (5 bases each). The CDR3 has 16 residues. Trimming pared 3 bases from V and 3 bases from J, leaving 14 bases between. The germline V gene encodes CDR1 SGHTA and CDR2 FQGNSA. CDR3 region: CASSLGGRGHTGELFF. CDR3 DNA sequence: TGTGCCAGCAGCTTGGGCGGACGGGGCCACACCGGGGAGCTGTTTTTT.

This clone has just one count. The rearrangement joins TRBV2 to TRBJ1-6; D unclear. This CDR3 spans 14 amino acids. CDR1 SNHLY and CDR2 FYNNEI come from the germline V gene. The V gene lost 1 base and the J gene lost 15 bases, with 16 bases spanning the gap. In DNA form, the CDR3 reads TGTGCCAGCAGTGAAGGTCGAGTGGGCCCTCTCCTCCACTTT. This sequence encodes CASSEGRVGPLLHF.

The chain combines TRBV7-6 with TRBJ1-1; 9 nucleotides line up with TRBD1. Germline V gives CDR1 SGHVS, CDR2 FNYEAQ. The CDR3 runs 15 residues. Unmatched junction bases numbered 4, after V lost 5 bases and J lost 0 bases. CDR3 DNA: TGTGCCAGCAGCGTGACAGGGGGTATGAACACTGAAGCTTTCTTT. Its translation: CASSVTGGMNTEAFF.

The chain joins TRBV5-1 to TRBJ1-4; perhaps TRBD1 as D (6 bases). Germline values: CDR1 SGHRS, CDR2 YFSETQ. Deletions cut 2 bases from V and 5 bases from J, with 13 bases between. CDR3 length: 15 residues. The DNA of the CDR3 is TGCGCCAGCAGCTTAGGGGGGCAGCTGAATGAAAAACTGTTTTTT. Translating it yields CASSLGGQLNEKLFF.

This rearrangement joins TRBV7-3 to TRBJ1-1; D remains ambiguous. The germline V gene encodes CDR1 SGHTA and CDR2 FQGTGA. V was clipped by 0 bases and J by 1 base, with 9 bases between them. This CDR3 has 15 residues. This chain's CDR3 is CASSLTPDPNTEAFF. CDR3 in DNA: TGTGCCAGCAGCTTAACACCGGATCCGAACACTGAAGCTTTCTTT.

The genes are TRBV18 and TRBJ2-4, with TRBD2 matching 8 bases. The ends lost 6 bases at V and 3 bases at J; junction bases unmatched: 4. The CDR3 loop spans 14 amino acids. Germline values: CDR1 KGHSH, CDR2 LQKENI. DNA of the CDR3: TGTGCCAGCTCTCCCCGGGAGGGCAAAAACATTCAGTACTTC. It translates to CASSPREGKNIQYF.

V is TRBV6-4 and J is TRBJ1-5; maybe TRBD1 (5 bases). V was clipped by 6 bases and J by 4 bases, with 10 bases between them. The CDR3 extends over 13 amino acids. Germline loops: CDR1 MRHNA, CDR2 SNTAGT. The CDR3 reads CASRARQNQPQHF. CDR3 nucleotide sequence: TGTGCCAGCAGAGCTAGACAGAATCAGCCCCAGCATTTT.

This chain joins TRBV7-2 and TRBJ1-3; D is uncertain. Trimming removed 5 bases from V and 4 bases from J, with 6 bases in between. Germline values: CDR1 SGHTA, CDR2 FQGNSA. The CDR3 is 12 amino acids. CDR3 bases: TGTGCCAGCAGCGCCAGAGGAAACACCATATATTTT. Its translation is CASSARGNTIYF.

This sequence joins TRBV11-2 and TRBJ1-2; D is uncertain. The CDR3 totals 13 residues. Germline V CDR1 and CDR2: SGHAT, FQNNGV. V was shortened by 0 bases and J by 8 bases, with 10 bases between the two germline ends. The CDR3 coding sequence is TGTGCCAGCAGCTTAGACACGGCGAGCGGCTACACCTTC. It codes for CASSLDTASGYTF.

This clone has a single count. This chain connects TRBV6-1 to TRBJ2-7; 8 nucleotides agree with TRBD1. Germline CDR1 reads MNHNS; CDR2 reads SASEGT. This CDR3 region has 13 residues. J lost 3 bases, V lost 10 bases, and 8 bases had no gene match. The CDR3 DNA is TGTGCCACCATGGGGGGACAGGACTACGAGCAGTACTTC. Protein product: CATMGGQDYEQYF.